This T cell receptor beta chain derives from a study of long-term antiretroviral therapy in people with HIV. Trimming took 8 bases from V and 5 from J, leaving 15 bases between them. The CDR3 extends over 12 amino acids. Germline V gene lookup returns CDR1 SQVTM and CDR2 ANQGSEA. Samples were assayed with immunoSEQ v3.0 at survey level. Profiling relied on immunoSEQ multiplex PCR, and the TCRdb table lists in-frame clones only, not all of them. The data show about 30,000 clones, roughly 88% seen once. J is TRBJ1-1 and V is TRBV29-1; perhaps TRBD1 as D (6 bases). The sample was unsorted PBMCs, taken 3 years after starting antiretroviral therapy. The sequence was collected from a man between 40 and 49 years old with HIV. Here the CDR3 DNA reads TGCAGCTACGGGACACCCGGAACTGAAGCTTTCTTT. Its translation: CSYGTPGTEAFF.